Listed here is a single TCR beta chain. Its specificity is unknown. Compared with germline, one end of the junction differs, possibly owing to a read error. The CDR3 runs to 15 residues. Germline CDR1 SQVTM, CDR2 ANQGSEA. The sample originates from a study of molecular identifiers for immune sequencing clone quantification. Study information: Replicate runs used RNA from 20,000 or 100,000 naive CD8 cells, which was split five ways into aliquots, and four of those aliquots were then sequenced.

Previously described methods and listed TCR primers were used for bulk TCR libraries. MiXCR was run by TCRdb on the PCR reads, yielding one entry per CDR3 protein. The sample holds some 96,000 distinct CDR3 sequences, less than 25% seen once. Naive CD8 T cells underwent sorting with the CD8+CD4-CCR7+CD45RA+ definition. Overall study results and limits: Clonotypes topping 20 RNA copies carried over 97% of effector molecules but under 1% of naive ones.

The sequence derives from a human donor in good health. Some libraries in this study had Jurkat cell RNA spiked in. V gene TRBV29-1 combines with J gene TRBJ1-2, with D perhaps matching TRBD1 (6 bases). Material: naive CD8+ T cells from blood, with Jurkat cell RNA spiked in. As to subset: FACS-sorted CD8+CD4-CCR7+CD45RA+ naive T cells. CDR3: CRVETPFTGLEGYPF. The CDR3 bases are TGCCGCGTTGAAACCCCTTTTACAGGGCTAGAGGGCTACCCCTTC.